The TCR beta chain under discussion was sequenced for a study of blood T cell repertoires in COVID-19. Sequenced by immunoSEQ multiplex PCR; TCRdb stores in-frame clones only, minus some. The sample has 200,000 to 300,000 clones, roughly 86% seen once. Germline lookup yields CDR1 PRHDT and CDR2 FYEKMQ (reference sequence). The V gene lost 3 bases and the J gene lost 4 bases, with 7 bases spanning the gap. This CDR3 is 13 amino acids long. The chain combines TRBV13 with TRBJ1-3, with D possibly TRBD1 on 5 matching bases. The sample was peripheral blood. The sequence came from a woman under 40 with acute or convalescent COVID-19. The CDR3 nucleotides read TGTGCCAGCAGCTTCAGGGTGGGAAACACCATATATTTT. Translated, it gives CASSFRVGNTIYF.